Listed here are 10 T cell receptor beta chains from one sample, sequenced in a study of cytomegalovirus exposure and HLA in healthy donors. In the PCR, 60 Vbeta and 13 Jbeta primers were used. TCRdb's table, derived via immunoSEQ multiplex PCR, lists solely in-frame clones and lacks some. The sample carries approximately 170,000 clones, approximately 79% recorded once. The sample was PBMCs. Every receptor here comes from a male donor in good health and CMV-seronegative.

This clone was picked up one time. V gene TRBV5-1 combines with J gene TRBJ2-3; TRBD1 matches 10 bases. Trimming cost V 3 bases and J 5 bases; bases outside gene matches: 6. The germline V gene has CDR1 SGHRS and CDR2 YFSETQ. This CDR3 comprises 15 residues. The CDR3 nucleotides are TGCGCCAGCAGCTCGGGACAGGGGATTGTAGATACGCAGTATTTT. This encodes CASSSGQGIVDTQYF.

V usage is TRBV27 and J usage is TRBJ1-5, with D hard to call. Germline assignment: CDR1 MNHEY and CDR2 SMNVEV (reference sequence). Trimming left V 5 bases short and J 6 bases short, with 14 bases between. The CDR3 is made up of 14 amino acids. Written as DNA, the CDR3 is TGTGCCAGCAGTCTCAGAGGAGGAGGTCAGCCCCAGCATTTT. This sequence encodes CASSLRGGGQPQHF.

This chain joins TRBV4-3 and TRBJ1-2, with 7 bases matching TRBD1. Trimming cost V 0 bases and J 4 bases; bases outside gene matches: 17. The V gene's germline CDR1 is LGHNA and CDR2 YSLEER. This CDR3 is built from 19 residues. Written as DNA, the CDR3 is TGCGCCAGCAGCCAAGAAATATCCGGTCCGCAGGGACAGTCCTATGGCTACACCTTC. Its protein is CASSQEISGPQGQSYGYTF.

V and J are TRBV11-3 and TRBJ1-3; D remains unclear. Germline V lookup: CDR1 SGHNT, CDR2 YENEEA. The V end lost 5 bases, the J end lost 2 bases, and 4 bases lay between the germline ends. This CDR3 region has 12 residues. The CDR3 nucleotides read TGTGCCAGCAGCGGCCCTGGAAACACCATATATTTT. Residues: CASSGPGNTIYF.

This clone was found once. The V call is TRBV5-4, the J call TRBJ1-2; 8 bases line up with TRBD1. Germline V lookup: CDR1 SGHNT, CDR2 YYREEE (reference sequence). The CDR3 is made up of 15 amino acids. The J segment lost 2 bases and the V segment lost 7 bases, leaving 10 bases of the junction unmatched. The CDR3 here is CASGTGQATNYGYTF. CDR3 bases: TGTGCCAGCGGGACAGGACAAGCTACAAACTATGGCTACACCTTC.

The V call is TRBV9, the J call TRBJ1-4; D gene unclear. CDR1 is SGDLS and CDR2 is YYNGEE in the germline V gene. The CDR3 extends over 15 amino acids. The ends were cut back, 4 bases at V and 8 bases at J, with 18 bases in the middle. CDR3 in amino acids: CASSPLEAGREKLFF. The CDR3 DNA follows: TGTGCCAGCAGCCCCCTAGAGGCCGGGAGGGAAAAACTGTTTTTT.

CDR3 coding DNA: TGTGCCAGCAGCTTCGGGACACCCAATTCACCCCTCCACTTT. Protein product: CASSFGTPNSPLHF. The rearrangement links TRBV5-6 to TRBJ1-6; weak D call: TRBD1 (6 bases). The V gene's germline CDR1 is SGHDT and CDR2 YYEEEE. Deletions cut 2 bases from V and 7 bases from J, with 10 bases between. The CDR3 has 14 residues.

The chain uses TRBV6-5 and TRBJ1-3, with D maybe TRBD1 (6 bases). The CDR3 has 15 amino acids. The ends were cut back, 8 bases at V and 0 bases at J, with 14 bases in the middle. Germline V gene sequence: CDR1 MNHEY, CDR2 SVGAGI. The CDR3 nucleotides read TGTGCCAGCGGTATTACAGGGACCTCTGGAAACACCATATATTTT. Protein product: CASGITGTSGNTIYF.

This chain joins TRBV4-1 and TRBJ1-5, with 8 bases fitting TRBD1. With V trimmed by 4 bases and J by 7 bases, 6 bases remained unmatched. The CDR3 runs to 14 residues. Germline V gives CDR1 MGHRA, CDR2 YSYEKL. CDR3 nucleotides: TGCGCCAGCAGCCTAGGACAGGGTGAACAGCCCCAGCATTTT. It translates to CASSLGQGEQPQHF.

The chain joins TRBV11-2 to TRBJ2-5; D is ambiguous. This CDR3 comprises 11 residues. The germline CDR1 and CDR2 sequences are SGHAT and FQNNGV. Trimming stripped 3 bases from V and 5 bases from J, with 4 bases between. The CDR3 here is CASSFHETQYF. The CDR3 nucleotides read TGTGCCAGCAGCTTTCATGAGACCCAGTACTTC.